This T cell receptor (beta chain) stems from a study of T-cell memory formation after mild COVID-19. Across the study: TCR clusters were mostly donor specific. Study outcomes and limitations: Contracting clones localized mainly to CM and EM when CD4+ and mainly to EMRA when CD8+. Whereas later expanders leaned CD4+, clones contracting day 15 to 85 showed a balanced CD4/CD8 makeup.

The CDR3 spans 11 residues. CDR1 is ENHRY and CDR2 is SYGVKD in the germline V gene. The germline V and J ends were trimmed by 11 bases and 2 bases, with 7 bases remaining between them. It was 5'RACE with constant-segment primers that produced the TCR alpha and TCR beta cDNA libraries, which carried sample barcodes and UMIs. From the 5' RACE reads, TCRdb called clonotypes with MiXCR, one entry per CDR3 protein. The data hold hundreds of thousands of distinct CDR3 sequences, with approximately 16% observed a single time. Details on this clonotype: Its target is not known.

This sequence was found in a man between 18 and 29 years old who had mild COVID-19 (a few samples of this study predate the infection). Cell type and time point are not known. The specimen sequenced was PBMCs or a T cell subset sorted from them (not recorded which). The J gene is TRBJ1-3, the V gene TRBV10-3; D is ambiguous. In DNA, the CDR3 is TGTGCCCCCTTCCCTGGAAACACCATATATTTT. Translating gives CAPFPGNTIYF.